Listed below are T cell receptor beta chains from one sample, sequenced in a study of cytomegalovirus exposure and HLA in healthy donors. Repertoires were generated with immunoSEQ multiplex PCR, while TCRdb's copy carries only in-frame clones and drops some. In total, the table holds tens of thousands of clones. Material: PBMCs. These receptors were collected from a woman between 45 and 65 years old in good health and CMV-seropositive. Both conserved end residues are part of each CDR3. A D gene is named only where the DNA matches it firmly.

CDR3nt	CDR3aa	v_gene	d_gene	j_gene
TGTGCCAGCAGTGCCTGGACAGGGGTCTTCGAGCAGTACTTC	CASSAWTGVFEQYF	TRBV25-1	TRBD1	TRBJ2-7
TGTGCCAGCAGCTTTGGGGGGACTGAAGCTTTCTTT	CASSFGGTEAFF	TRBV13	.	TRBJ1-1
TGTGCCAGCAGTAGACAGGGGGCATCTGGCTACGAGCAGTACTTC	CASSRQGASGYEQYF	TRBV25-1	TRBD1	TRBJ2-7
TGCGCCAGCAGCACCCAGGGGGTTACTGAAGCTTTCTTT	CASSTQGVTEAFF	TRBV5-1	TRBD1	TRBJ1-1
TGTGCCTGGAGTGTACAGGGAAACGCCATATATTTT	CAWSVQGNAIYF	TRBV30	.	TRBJ1-3
TGCGCCAGCAGCTTGGCAGAACCTCAGGGGGGAAGCACAGATACGCAGTATTTT	CASSLAEPQGGSTDTQYF	TRBV5-1	.	TRBJ2-3
TGTGCCACCAGCAGAGTGATGGGCCAGAATGAAAAACTGTTTTTT	CATSRVMGQNEKLFF	TRBV15	.	TRBJ1-4
TGTGCCAGCAGTCCGGGGACAGGGGGCGGTGAGCAGTTCTTC	CASSPGTGGGEQFF	TRBV27	TRBD1	TRBJ2-1
TGCGCCAGCAGTCCGACAGCGAACACTGAAGCTTTCTTT	CASSPTANTEAFF	TRBV10-1	.	TRBJ1-1
TGCGCCAGCAGTGATTCGCGGGGGGAGTACAATGAGCAGTTCTTC	CASSDSRGEYNEQFF	TRBV10-2	TRBD2	TRBJ2-1
TGTGCCAGCTCACCAGGTCAGGAAGGAACCGGGGAGCTGTTTTTT	CASSPGQEGTGELFF	TRBV18	.	TRBJ2-2
TGTGCCAGCAGCCGGATAACTAATGGTTTAGAGACCCAGTACTTC	CASSRITNGLETQYF	TRBV5-6	.	TRBJ2-5
TGTGCCAGCAGCCCGGGGGGGCTAGCGGGGGACCCCACCGGGGAGCTGTTTTTT	CASSPGGLAGDPTGELFF	TRBV7-9	TRBD2	TRBJ2-2
TGTGCCAGCAGATTGTCCGGGGGGACAGGGCCGCAAGAGACCCAGTACTTC	CASRLSGGTGPQETQYF	TRBV5-8	TRBD1	TRBJ2-5
TGCGCCAGCAGCAATCGACAAACCTACGAGCAGTACTTC	CASSNRQTYEQYF	TRBV5-1	.	TRBJ2-7
TGTGCCAGCAGTCCGCCCGGGCAGGGGGACGAGCAGTACTTC	CASSPPGQGDEQYF	TRBV28	TRBD1	TRBJ2-7
TGTGCCAGCAGTTACTCGACTCGCTATAACTATGGCTACACCTTC	CASSYSTRYNYGYTF	TRBV6-5	.	TRBJ1-2
TGTGCCAGCAGCCCTCGAGGGGGAATGAACACTGAAGCTTTCTTT	CASSPRGGMNTEAFF	TRBV5-4	.	TRBJ1-1
TGTGCCATCAGTGAGTCGATTCAGGGATATGGCTACACCTTC	CAISESIQGYGYTF	TRBV10-3	.	TRBJ1-2
TGTGCCACCAGCAGTGAGGACAGGGCTCAAGAGACCCAGTACTTC	CATSSEDRAQETQYF	TRBV15	TRBD1	TRBJ2-5
TGTGCCAGCAGCTTACCAGGGATTTACAATGAGCAGTTCTTC	CASSLPGIYNEQFF	TRBV7-2	.	TRBJ2-1
TGTGCCAGCAGCCTAAGGACTAGCGGATCTTACAATGAGCAGTTCTTC	CASSLRTSGSYNEQFF	TRBV7-9	TRBD2	TRBJ2-1
TGCAGCGTTGGGGGCAGCGGGGGCTTCTCCTACAATGAGCAGTTCTTC	CSVGGSGGFSYNEQFF	TRBV29-1	TRBD2	TRBJ2-1
TGTGCCAGCAGCCGAATACATACCGGGACAGGGGCTTACGAGCAGTACTTC	CASSRIHTGTGAYEQYF	TRBV11-2	TRBD1	TRBJ2-7
TGTGCCAGCAGTTTATGGGCAGAGTTGAACACTGAAGCTTTCTTT	CASSLWAELNTEAFF	TRBV27	.	TRBJ1-1
TGTGCCAGTAGTACAACAGGGGGCCGGTATGGCTACACCTTC	CASSTTGGRYGYTF	TRBV19	TRBD1	TRBJ1-2
TGTGCTAGTGGTTTGGTACGGGCAGGGCGGATGAATCAGGAAGAGACCCAGTACTTC	CASGLVRAGRMNQEETQYF	TRBV12-5	.	TRBJ2-5
TGTGCCAGTAGTCTCGGACAGGGGGCTTACGAGCAGTACTTC	CASSLGQGAYEQYF	TRBV19	TRBD1	TRBJ2-7
TGCGCCAGCAACCGGGACAGCTCCATCAATGAGCAGTTCTTC	CASNRDSSINEQFF	TRBV5-1	TRBD1	TRBJ2-1
TGTGCCAGCAGCACCGGGACTAGCGGATCCTACGAGCAGTACTTC	CASSTGTSGSYEQYF	TRBV28	TRBD2	TRBJ2-7
TGTGCGAGCCTAGCGGGAGGGAGCACAGATACGCAGTATTTT	CASLAGGSTDTQYF	TRBV7-9	TRBD2	TRBJ2-3
TGTGCCAGCAGTTACTCAGGGAGGAGGGTCTATGGCTACACCTTC	CASSYSGRRVYGYTF	TRBV6-5	.	TRBJ1-2
TGCGCCAGCAAGATGGAACGACTTCAAGAGACCCAGTACTTC	CASKMERLQETQYF	TRBV5-1	.	TRBJ2-5
TGTGCCAGCAGCTTAGGTGATCTAGCGGGGCTAAACAATGAGCAGTTCTTC	CASSLGDLAGLNNEQFF	TRBV7-2	TRBD2	TRBJ2-1
TGCGCCAGCAGCTTGCCGGGGGAGGGCTCCTACAATGAGCAGTTCTTC	CASSLPGEGSYNEQFF	TRBV5-1	TRBD2	TRBJ2-1
TGTGCCTGGAGTGTAACCCGCCCTAGCGAGCAGTACTTC	CAWSVTRPSEQYF	TRBV30	.	TRBJ2-7
TGCGCCAGCAGCCAAGATACTGGAGCACTCCAAGAGACCCAGTACTTC	CASSQDTGALQETQYF	TRBV4-1	.	TRBJ2-5